This TCR beta chain was sequenced during a study of blood T cell repertoires in COVID-19. Study-wide background: Sites in the United States, Italy and Spain provided acute and convalescent COVID-19 samples.

V gave up 2 bases and J gave up 0 bases; unmatched junction bases: 0. Germline V CDR1 and CDR2: SEHNR, FQNEAQ (reference sequence). The CDR3 has 15 amino acids. Produced via immunoSEQ multiplex PCR; TCRdb's table is partial and in-frame only. The sample holds tens of thousands of clones, around four fifths seen once. V and J are TRBV7-9 and TRBJ2-1; TRBD1 matches 8 bases. The sequence was obtained from a man aged 50-60 years with active COVID-19. The sequenced material came from peripheral blood. The CDR3, as DNA: TGTGCCAGCAGCTTAACAGGGGGCTCCTACAATGAGCAGTTCTTC. Protein product: CASSLTGGSYNEQFF.